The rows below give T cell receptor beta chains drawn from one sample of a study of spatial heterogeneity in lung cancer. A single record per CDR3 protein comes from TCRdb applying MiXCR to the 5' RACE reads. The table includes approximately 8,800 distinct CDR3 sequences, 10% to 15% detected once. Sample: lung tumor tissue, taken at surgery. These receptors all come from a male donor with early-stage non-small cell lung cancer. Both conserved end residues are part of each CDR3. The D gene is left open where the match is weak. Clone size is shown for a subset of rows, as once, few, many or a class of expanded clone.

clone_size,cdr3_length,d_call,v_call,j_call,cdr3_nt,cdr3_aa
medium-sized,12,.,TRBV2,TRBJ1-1,TGTGCCAGCAGTGTTAACAATATTATGGCTTTCTTT,CASSVNNIMAFF
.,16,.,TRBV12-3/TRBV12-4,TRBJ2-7,TGTGCCAGCAGTTACTCCGAGGCGGGGCTCAAGTACGAGCAGTACTTC,CASSYSEAGLKYEQYF
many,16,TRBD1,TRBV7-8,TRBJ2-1,TGTGCCAGCAGCATTTACATGGGACAGGCAGGCAATGAGCAGTTCTTC,CASSIYMGQAGNEQFF
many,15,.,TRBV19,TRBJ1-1,TGTGCCAGTAGTATAGTCGCGCTGAGTAGCACTGAAGCTTTCTTT,CASSIVALSSTEAFF
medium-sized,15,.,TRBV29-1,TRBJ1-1,TGCAGCGTTGGACGCACAAGCAGGGGGAACACTGAAGCTTTCTTT,CSVGRTSRGNTEAFF
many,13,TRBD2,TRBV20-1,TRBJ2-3,TGCAGTGCTTCCTTAGCGGGAGGTGGTACGCAGTATTTT,CSASLAGGGTQYF
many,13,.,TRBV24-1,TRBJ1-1,TGTGCCACCAGTGATTACAGGAACACTGAAGCTTTCTTT,CATSDYRNTEAFF
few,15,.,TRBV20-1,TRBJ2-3,TGCAGTGCTGGATTGGGGGCCGCCAGCACAGATACGCAGTATTTT,CSAGLGAASTDTQYF
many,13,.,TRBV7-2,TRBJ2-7,TGTGCCAGCAGCTTCGGCAGTTCCTACGAGCAGTACTTC,CASSFGSSYEQYF
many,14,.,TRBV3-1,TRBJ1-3,TGTGCCAGCACACAGGGAAGCTCTGGAAACACCATATATTTT,CASTQGSSGNTIYF
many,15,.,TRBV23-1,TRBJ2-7,TGCGCCAGCAGTCAATCAGGGGGGGCATCCTACGAGCAGTACTTC,CASSQSGGASYEQYF
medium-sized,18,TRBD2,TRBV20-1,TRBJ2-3,TGCAGTGCTAGGCGTAGGACTAGCGGGAGCGCGGACACAGATACGCAGTATTTT,CSARRRTSGSADTDTQYF
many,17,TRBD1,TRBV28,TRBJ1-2,TGTGCCAGCAGTTCAGGGGGATCCCAGGGGAATGACTATGGCTACACCTTC,CASSSGGSQGNDYGYTF
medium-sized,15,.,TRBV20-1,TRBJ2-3,TGCAGTGCTAGGTACCCCCTAGCGCACACAGATCCGGGGTATTTT,CSARYPLAHTDPGYF
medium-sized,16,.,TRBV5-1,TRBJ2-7,TGCGCCAGCAGCTCCAACCCCGGAGACCATCTCTACGAGCAGTACTTC,CASSSNPGDHLYEQYF
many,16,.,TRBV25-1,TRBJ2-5,TGTGCCAGCAGTCCCACCGGCCGACAGGGAGGAGAGACCCAGTACTTC,CASSPTGRQGGETQYF
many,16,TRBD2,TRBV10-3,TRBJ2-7,TGTGCCATCAGTGAGCTGGGGACTAGCGGGACCTACGAGCAGTACTTC,CAISELGTSGTYEQYF
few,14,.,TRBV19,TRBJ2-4,TGTGCCAGCAGTACCGGGGTAGCCAAAAACATTCAGTACTTC,CASSTGVAKNIQYF
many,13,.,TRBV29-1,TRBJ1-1,TGCAGCGCTACAGCGTCAGGGGACACTGAAGCTTTCTTT,CSATASGDTEAFF
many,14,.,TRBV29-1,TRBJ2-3,TGCAGCGCCGCGACCGGGCTTCGCACAGATACGCAGTATTTT,CSAATGLRTDTQYF